Given below is one T cell receptor (beta chain) in context. Its antigen is unidentified. A junction end diverges from the germline sequence, so it may reflect a read error. Looked up from germline, CDR1 is SEHNR and CDR2 is FQNEAQ (reference sequence). This CDR3 has 11 residues. The data derive from a study of cytomegalovirus exposure and HLA in healthy donors. In the PCR, 60 Vbeta and 13 Jbeta primers were used. Libraries were prepared by immunoSEQ multiplex PCR; TCRdb keeps only in-frame clonotypes and omits some of them. The sample lists 150,000 to 200,000 clones, 81% occurring once. Study-wide findings and caveats: Clonal expansion, a later analysis showed, was greater in HLA-associated TCR beta chains than in equally common others. A later analysis found most CMV-associated TCR beta chains apparently HLA-restricted.

Sample: PBMCs. This receptor was identified in a man between 18 and 35 years old in good health and CMV-seronegative. The J gene is TRBJ2-3, the V gene TRBV7-9; D gene unclear. The CDR3 loop reads CSSSFMDTQYF. In DNA, the CDR3 is TGTTCCAGCAGCTTTATGGATACGCAGTATTTT. The whole variable domain, filled in from reference TRBV7-9 and TRBJ2-3, reads DTGVSQNPRHKITKRGQNVTFRCDPISEHNRLYWYRQTLGQGPEFLTYFQNEAQLEKSRLLSDRFSAERPKGSFSTLEIQRTEQGDSAMYLCSSSFMDTQYFGPGTRLTVL.